The 27 T cell receptor beta chains presented below share a single source sample, sequenced in a study of cytomegalovirus exposure and HLA in healthy donors (dated by TCRdb to 2017 to 2019). Library preparation used the immunoSEQ multiplex PCR assay. A mixture of 60 forward primers for TCR Vbeta segments and 13 reverse primers for TCR Jbeta segments was used in the multiplex PCR. TCRdb obtained this table from immuneACCESS and retained in-frame rearrangements with V and J assigned. These tables miss some clones; where compared with another copy, unresolved V genes account for less than half of the shortfall, and the remainder is unexplained. This sample is represented by about 160,000 clones; about four fifths of them were singletons. The ten biggest clones cover 4% to 5% of the sample. Sequenced input: PBMCs. These receptors were obtained from a man in his thirties or forties in good health and CMV-seronegative.

This clone was counted a single time. This chain uses TRBV6-1 with TRBJ2-7, with D possibly being TRBD2 (6 bases). Between the trimmed V and J ends, which lost 6 bases and 7 bases, there was a span of 16 bases. The CDR3 has 13 amino acids. Germline CDR1 and CDR2: MNHNS and SASEGT. The CDR3 region is CASRGTGVREQYF. The CDR3 coding sequence is TGTGCCAGCAGAGGGACGGGGGTACGTGAGCAGTACTTC.

The chain carries TRBV11-2 and TRBJ2-1; D not resolved. The CDR3 sequence is 16 residues long. V lost 3 bases to trimming and J lost 8 bases, with 20 bases between them. Germline V lookup: CDR1 SGHAT, CDR2 FQNNGV. CDR3 sequence reads: CASSFSEATGADEQFF. CDR3 sequence (DNA): TGTGCCAGCAGCTTTTCCGAAGCGACCGGAGCCGATGAGCAGTTCTTC.

The rearrangement joins TRBV6-5 to TRBJ1-1; weak D call: TRBD1 (5 bases). Germline V gene lookup returns CDR1 MNHEY and CDR2 SVGAGI. The length of the CDR3 is 14 residues. V lost 2 bases and J lost 5, with 12 bases in between. Written as DNA, the CDR3 is TGTGCCAGCAGTTACGGATCAGGGTCAACTGAAGCTTTCTTT. This codes for CASSYGSGSTEAFF.

The V gene is TRBV5-1, the J gene TRBJ1-6; 8 bases are a match to TRBD1. Trimming removed 0 bases from V and 7 bases from J; junction bases left unmatched: 6. The germline V gene encodes CDR1 SGHRS and CDR2 YFSETQ. The length of the CDR3 is 16 residues. Written as DNA, the CDR3 is TGCGCCAGCAGCTTGGACCCAACAGGGGGGAATTCACCCCTCCACTTT. This encodes CASSLDPTGGNSPLHF.

J is TRBJ2-3 and V is TRBV5-4; possible D gene TRBD1, 5 bases. Germline CDR1 and CDR2: SGHNT and YYREEE (reference sequence). Trimming removed 5 bases at V and 1 base at J, with 8 bases between. The CDR3 length is 13 residues. CDR3 sequence reads: CASSPTGTDTQYF. The CDR3 DNA reads as TGTGCCAGCAGTCCGACAGGCACAGATACGCAGTATTTT.

The chain couples TRBV7-6 to TRBJ2-6; D perhaps matches TRBD1 (6 bases). V was shortened by 4 bases and J by 0 bases, with 10 bases between the two germline ends. The CDR3 loop spans 16 amino acids. Germline values: CDR1 SGHVS, CDR2 FNYEAQ. The chain's CDR3 is CASSWTEISGANVLTF. The CDR3 nucleotides read TGTGCCAGCAGCTGGACAGAGATCTCTGGGGCCAACGTCCTGACTTTC.

This chain joins TRBV19 and TRBJ1-2; D is unresolved. V was pared by 0 bases and J by 5 bases, with 7 bases between. Germline V gene lookup returns CDR1 LNHDA and CDR2 SQIVND (reference sequence). This CDR3 comprises 13 residues. CDR3 protein: CASSIDRLYGYTF. The CDR3, as DNA: TGTGCCAGTAGTATAGACAGACTTTATGGCTACACCTTC.

The V gene is TRBV7-8, the J gene TRBJ2-1; 7 bases agree with TRBD2. There are 14 residues in the CDR3. The trim removed 5 bases at V and 8 bases at J, leaving 9 bases unmatched. The germline V gene encodes CDR1 SGHVS and CDR2 FQNEAQ. CDR3 sequence reads: CASSAITSDYEQFF. As DNA, the CDR3 is TGTGCCAGCAGCGCGATTACTAGCGATTATGAGCAGTTCTTC.

The gene calls are TRBV2 and TRBJ1-5, with D hard to call. CDR3 size: 14 residues. Germline CDR1 reads SNHLY; CDR2 reads FYNNEI. Trimming took off 5 bases at V and 4 bases at J, with 12 bases between the two ends. CDR3 DNA sequence: TGTGCCAGCAGTTCCCCCTGGGCAAATCAGCCCCAGCATTTT. Its protein product is CASSSPWANQPQHF.

This clone showed up just a few times. The gene calls are TRBV6-6 and TRBJ2-2; D is perhaps TRBD2 (6 bases). The CDR3 spans 13 residues. CDR1 and CDR2 (germline): MNHNY, SVGAGI (reference sequence). Trimming pared 6 bases from V and 5 bases from J, leaving 10 bases between. The CDR3 protein is CASRGLQTGELFF. The CDR3 DNA sequence: TGTGCCAGCAGGGGACTTCAAACCGGGGAGCTGTTTTTT.

This rearrangement joins TRBV27 to TRBJ1-5; 7 bases fit TRBD1. The V segment lost 3 bases and the J segment 0 bases; nucleotides outside the gene matches: 2. The CDR3 covers 15 residues. Germline V lookup: CDR1 MNHEY, CDR2 SMNVEV (reference sequence). The CDR3: CASSLGTDSNQPQHF. The DNA for the CDR3 is TGTGCCAGCAGTTTGGGGACAGATAGCAATCAGCCCCAGCATTTT.

This chain joins TRBV9 and TRBJ1-5, with TRBD1 as a possible D gene (5 bases). This CDR3 is 15 amino acids long. Trimming removed 0 bases from V and 3 bases from J, with 10 bases in between. The germline gives CDR1 SGDLS, CDR2 YYNGEE. The CDR3 nucleotides are TGTGCCAGCAGCGTAGACATGGGGCTCAATCAGCCCCAGCATTTT. This sequence encodes CASSVDMGLNQPQHF.

V is TRBV4-1 and J is TRBJ1-5; the match to TRBD1 covers 8 bases. Looked up from germline, CDR1 is MGHRA and CDR2 is YSYEKL. The CDR3 runs to 16 residues. V was pared by 4 bases and J by 5 bases, with 10 bases of the junction left unmatched. The CDR3 nucleotides are TGCGCCAGCAGCCCCCTCGGACAGGGTCGGGATCAGCCCCAGCATTTT. It encodes CASSPLGQGRDQPQHF.

The chain recombines TRBV14 with TRBJ2-3, with D possibly being TRBD1 (5 bases). Germline CDR1 and CDR2: SGHDN and FVKESK. This CDR3 is 15 amino acids long. V lost 0 bases to trimming and J lost 1 base, with 8 bases between them. The DNA of the CDR3 is TGTGCCAGCAGCCAAGAAATCAGGGGCACAGATACGCAGTATTTT. Protein sequence: CASSQEIRGTDTQYF.

This rearrangement joins TRBV30 to TRBJ1-1; weak D call: TRBD1 (5 bases). Germline V CDR1 and CDR2: GTSNPN, SVGIG (reference sequence). V was clipped by 3 bases and J by 7 bases, with 24 bases between them. The length of the CDR3 is 16 residues. For the CDR3, the DNA is TGTGCCTGGAGGGGTATAGGGAACCTGGGGCGAGGTGAAGCTTTCTTT. Encoded protein: CAWRGIGNLGRGEAFF.

The rearrangement joins TRBV27 to TRBJ2-1, with 8 bases matching TRBD2. V lost 2 bases to trimming and J lost 4 bases; unmatched junction nucleotides: 4. This CDR3 spans 15 amino acids. In germline, CDR1 is MNHEY, CDR2 SMNVEV (reference sequence). The CDR3 is CASSLDSGAYNEQFF. CDR3 coding DNA: TGTGCCAGCAGTTTAGATAGCGGGGCGTACAATGAGCAGTTCTTC.

The chain uses TRBV28 and TRBJ1-2, with D possibly being TRBD1 (6 bases). Germline V gene data show CDR1 as MDHEN and CDR2 as SYDVKM. Deletions cut 3 bases from V and 4 bases from J, with 9 bases between. This CDR3 comprises 13 residues. DNA of the CDR3: TGTGCCAGCAGTTTGGACAGATTCTATGGCTACACCTTC. Translation: CASSLDRFYGYTF.

The chain carries TRBV27 and TRBJ2-7, with TRBD2 as a possible D gene (6 bases). The V end was cut by 0 bases, the J end by 6 bases, with 9 bases between. The CDR3 loop spans 13 amino acids. Per the germline V gene, CDR1 is MNHEY and CDR2 is SMNVEV (reference sequence). The CDR3: CASSLSIGGEQYF. CDR3 coding DNA: TGTGCCAGCAGTTTATCGATCGGGGGCGAGCAGTACTTC.

This chain connects TRBV2 to TRBJ2-3; D possibly corresponds to TRBD2 (5 bases). V dropped 10 bases and J dropped 6 bases, with 23 bases sitting between them. Germline loops: CDR1 SNHLY, CDR2 FYNNEI. The CDR3 runs 15 residues. The CDR3 sequence is CAINRRTAELDTQYF. As DNA, the CDR3 is TGTGCCATCAACCGAAGGACTGCCGAATTGGATACGCAGTATTTT.

This clone appeared a few times. The chain combines TRBV5-6 with TRBJ1-5, with TRBD1 identical over 8 bases. Per germline, CDR1 SGHDT and CDR2 YYEEEE. V shed 4 bases and J 4 bases; nucleotides not matched to a gene: 10. The CDR3 has 16 amino acids. DNA of the CDR3: TGTGCCAGCAGCAGCGACAGGGGCAACCCGAATCAGCCCCAGCATTTT. Its protein product is CASSSDRGNPNQPQHF. Based on the CDR3 plus reference TRBV5-6 and TRBJ1-5, the full variable domain is DAGVTQSPTHLIKTRGQQVTLRCSPKSGHDTVSWYQQALGQGPQFIFQYYEEEERQRGNFPDRFSGHQFPNYSSELNVNALLLGDSALYLCASSSDRGNPNQPQHFGDGTRLSIL.

The rearrangement joins TRBV15 to TRBJ2-1, with 8 bases lining up with TRBD2. The CDR3 spans 16 residues. V lost 5 bases and J lost 1; bases outside the gene matches: 7. In germline, CDR1 is LNHNV, CDR2 YYDKDF (reference sequence). Here the CDR3 reads CATSGDSGNSYNEQFF. CDR3 in DNA: TGTGCCACCAGCGGCGATAGCGGGAATTCCTACAATGAGCAGTTCTTC.

This sequence joins TRBV1 and TRBJ2-3; the table's TRBD2 call for D was not verified on the DNA. TRBV1 is shown as a pseudogene. This CDR3 has 15 residues. CDR3 bases: TGCACCAGCAGCCAAGGGGACTGCCGGAGAGGTACGCAGTATTTT. This sequence encodes CTSSQGDCRRGTQYF.

The rearrangement uses TRBV11-2 and TRBJ2-3, with 12 bases fitting TRBD2. CDR3 length: 17 amino acids. V was clipped by 6 bases and J by 2 bases; unmatched bases: 9. Per germline, CDR1 SGHAT and CDR2 FQNNGV. The CDR3 bases are TGTGCCAGCAGTTACCTACTAGCGGGGGGCGTCACAGATACGCAGTATTTT. Translation gives CASSYLLAGGVTDTQYF. Combining the CDR3 with reference TRBV11-2 and TRBJ2-3 gives the whole variable domain EAGVAQSPRYKIIEKRQSVAFWCNPISGHATLYWYQQILGQGPKLLIQFQNNGVVDDSQLPKDRFSAERLKGVDSTLKIQPAKLEDSAVYLCASSYLLAGGVTDTQYFGPGTRLTVL.

The chain combines TRBV4-1 with TRBJ2-1, with D possibly TRBD2 on 6 matching bases. The CDR3 runs 18 residues. V was clipped by 0 bases and J by 4 bases, with 19 bases between them. Per the germline V gene, CDR1 is MGHRA and CDR2 is YSYEKL. Here the CDR3 DNA reads TGCGCCAGCAGCCAAGATCTCCTGACTAGGGCCGTTTACAATGAGCAGTTCTTC. Its translation: CASSQDLLTRAVYNEQFF.

The chain recombines TRBV29-1 with TRBJ2-2, with no clear D. V gave up 5 bases and J gave up 6 bases, with 19 bases separating them. The germline CDR1 and CDR2 sequences are SQVTM and ANQGSEA. This CDR3 has 15 residues. The CDR3: CSVRVPPAPSGELFF. DNA for the CDR3: TGCAGCGTTCGCGTACCTCCCGCCCCCTCCGGGGAGCTGTTTTTT.

In this sample, this clone turned up once. This rearrangement joins TRBV2 to TRBJ2-7; a weak D match, TRBD2 (6 bases). The germline gives CDR1 SNHLY, CDR2 FYNNEI. V was trimmed by 8 bases and J by 5 bases, leaving 16 bases between them. This CDR3 is 13 amino acids long. The CDR3 protein is CASQPSEGHEQYF. CDR3 DNA: TGTGCCAGCCAGCCCTCGGAGGGGCACGAGCAGTACTTC.

This clone has a single count. The chain uses TRBV4-1 and TRBJ1-2, with 7 bases identical to TRBD1. The CDR3 is 18 residues long. The V gene's germline CDR1 is MGHRA and CDR2 YSYEKL. V was pared by 1 base and J by 7 bases, with 18 bases of the junction left unmatched. The CDR3 reads CASSQVFGVAPGGIGYTF. CDR3 DNA sequence: TGCGCCAGCAGCCAAGTGTTTGGGGTTGCCCCAGGGGGTATTGGCTACACCTTC.